A selection of T cell receptor beta chains follows, all from one sample in a study of shared clonotypes between healthy human individuals. The method was immunoSEQ multiplex PCR; TCRdb's version includes in-frame clones alone and lacks a portion of them. The repertoire holds millions of clones, more than 80% seen once, with about 0.13% in the top ten. The sequenced material came from naive CD4+ T cells sorted from blood. These receptor sequences come from a young man in good health. CDR3s include the opening cysteine and the closing phenylalanine or tryptophan. Fields, in order: CDR3 protein, CDR3 DNA, clone size, D gene, J gene, V gene. D genes are given only for firm matches. Clone size appears in some rows only: once, few, many, or a class for an expanded clone.

cdr3_aa: CASSSARSSYEQYF
cdr3_nt: TGTGCCAGCAGCTCCGCCAGGTCTTCCTACGAGCAGTACTTC
clone_size: NA
d_call: NA
j_call: TRBJ2-7
v_call: TRBV5-6

cdr3_aa: CASSQGIEQFF
cdr3_nt: TGTGCCAGCAGTCAGGGGATTGAGCAGTTCTTC
clone_size: NA
d_call: NA
j_call: TRBJ2-1
v_call: TRBV6-5

cdr3_aa: CASSPQAGGPNEQFF
cdr3_nt: TGCGCCAGCAGCCCCCAAGCGGGGGGGCCCAATGAGCAGTTCTTC
clone_size: NA
d_call: TRBD2
j_call: TRBJ2-1
v_call: TRBV5-1

cdr3_aa: CASSNEGLGNQPQHF
cdr3_nt: TGTGCCAGTAGTAATGAGGGTTTGGGCAATCAGCCCCAGCATTTT
clone_size: NA
d_call: NA
j_call: TRBJ1-5
v_call: TRBV19

cdr3_aa: CASSFTGLNEKLFF
cdr3_nt: TGTGCCAGCAGTTTCACCGGTCTCAATGAAAAACTGTTTTTT
clone_size: NA
d_call: NA
j_call: TRBJ1-4
v_call: TRBV6-6

cdr3_aa: CSVDGPGKDQETQYF
cdr3_nt: TGCAGCGTTGATGGACCAGGGAAGGACCAAGAGACCCAGTACTTC
clone_size: NA
d_call: NA
j_call: TRBJ2-5
v_call: TRBV29-1

cdr3_aa: CASSLGQVTPYEQYF
cdr3_nt: TGTGCCAGCAGTTTAGGACAGGTGACCCCCTACGAGCAGTACTTC
clone_size: NA
d_call: TRBD1
j_call: TRBJ2-7
v_call: TRBV6-5

cdr3_aa: CASSGQLNTGELFF
cdr3_nt: TGCGCCAGCAGTGGGCAGCTCAACACCGGGGAGCTGTTTTTT
clone_size: once
d_call: NA
j_call: TRBJ2-2
v_call: TRBV4-3

cdr3_aa: CASSRQWGTDTQYF
cdr3_nt: TGTGCCAGCAGCCGACAGTGGGGCACAGATACGCAGTATTTT
clone_size: NA
d_call: NA
j_call: TRBJ2-3
v_call: TRBV7-2

cdr3_aa: CASSQVGQGYGYTF
cdr3_nt: TGCGCCAGCAGCCAAGTGGGACAGGGGTATGGCTACACCTTC
clone_size: NA
d_call: TRBD1
j_call: TRBJ1-2
v_call: TRBV4-1

cdr3_aa: CASSAGTGPGPPLHF
cdr3_nt: TGTGCCAGCAGCGCTGGGACAGGGCCAGGGCCACCCCTCCACTTT
clone_size: once
d_call: TRBD1
j_call: TRBJ1-6
v_call: TRBV9

cdr3_aa: CARPRWRAADNSPLHF
cdr3_nt: TGTGCCAGACCACGCTGGCGGGCTGCGGATAATTCACCCCTCCACTTT
clone_size: NA
d_call: NA
j_call: TRBJ1-6
v_call: TRBV5-3

cdr3_aa: CASSSRPGLANTDTQYF
cdr3_nt: TGTGCCAGCAGTTCGCGACCGGGACTAGCGAACACAGATACGCAGTATTTT
clone_size: NA
d_call: TRBD2
j_call: TRBJ2-3
v_call: TRBV7-2

cdr3_aa: CASRDFSVRTEAFF
cdr3_nt: TGTGCCAGCAGGGACTTTTCGGTGAGGACTGAAGCTTTCTTT
clone_size: NA
d_call: NA
j_call: TRBJ1-1
v_call: TRBV6-1

cdr3_aa: CASSSRPGTGQLWEKLFF
cdr3_nt: TGTGCCAGCAGTTCCCGACCCGGGACAGGCCAGCTCTGGGAAAAACTGTTTTTT
clone_size: NA
d_call: TRBD1
j_call: TRBJ1-4
v_call: TRBV28

cdr3_aa: CTSSQDNAGKADTQYF
cdr3_nt: TGCACCAGCAGCCAAGATAACGCGGGTAAGGCTGATACGCAGTATTTT
clone_size: NA
d_call: NA
j_call: TRBJ2-3
v_call: TRBV1

cdr3_aa: CASSLSYWVVGNTIYF
cdr3_nt: TGTGCCAGCAGCTTGTCCTACTGGGTTGTTGGAAACACCATATATTTT
clone_size: NA
d_call: NA
j_call: TRBJ1-3
v_call: TRBV12-1

cdr3_aa: CASSSVGWSGSGPDTQYF
cdr3_nt: TGTGCCAGCAGTTCCGTAGGCTGGTCGGGATCGGGCCCAGATACGCAGTATTTT
clone_size: once
d_call: NA
j_call: TRBJ2-3
v_call: TRBV28

cdr3_aa: CASSNQAGNTIYF
cdr3_nt: TGTGCCAGCAGCAATCAGGCTGGAAACACCATATATTTT
clone_size: NA
d_call: NA
j_call: TRBJ1-3
v_call: TRBV6-1

cdr3_aa: CASREGSGAWEQYF
cdr3_nt: TGTGCCTCCAGGGAGGGATCAGGGGCATGGGAGCAGTACTTC
clone_size: NA
d_call: NA
j_call: TRBJ2-7
v_call: TRBV30

cdr3_aa: CASSPGRGPYNEQFF
cdr3_nt: TGCGCCAGCAGCCCTGGACGAGGACCCTACAATGAGCAGTTCTTC
clone_size: NA
d_call: NA
j_call: TRBJ2-1
v_call: TRBV5-1

cdr3_aa: CASSLVTSGLRGEQFF
cdr3_nt: TGCGCCAGCAGCTTGGTGACATCTGGACTACGAGGTGAGCAGTTCTTC
clone_size: NA
d_call: NA
j_call: TRBJ2-1
v_call: TRBV5-1

cdr3_aa: CASSTGGSNTGELFF
cdr3_nt: TGTGCCAGTAGCACAGGGGGAAGTAACACCGGGGAGCTGTTTTTT
clone_size: once
d_call: TRBD1
j_call: TRBJ2-2
v_call: TRBV19

cdr3_aa: CASSLLAGGPNEQFF
cdr3_nt: TGTGCCAGCAGCTTACTAGCGGGAGGCCCCAATGAGCAGTTCTTC
clone_size: NA
d_call: TRBD2
j_call: TRBJ2-1
v_call: TRBV7-2

cdr3_aa: CASINLGRSTEAFF
cdr3_nt: TGTGCCAGCATCAACCTGGGCAGGTCCACTGAAGCTTTCTTT
clone_size: NA
d_call: NA
j_call: TRBJ1-1
v_call: TRBV2

cdr3_aa: CASTPDSLMGYTF
cdr3_nt: TGCGCCAGCACCCCGGACAGCCTTATGGGCTACACCTTC
clone_size: NA
d_call: NA
j_call: TRBJ1-2
v_call: TRBV5-1

cdr3_aa: CASSPGQGGSPLHF
cdr3_nt: TGCGCCAGCAGCCCAGGACAGGGAGGCTCACCCCTCCACTTT
clone_size: NA
d_call: TRBD1
j_call: TRBJ1-6
v_call: TRBV4-1

cdr3_aa: CASTHYRGHGYTF
cdr3_nt: TGCGCCAGCACCCACTACAGGGGGCATGGCTACACCTTC
clone_size: NA
d_call: TRBD1
j_call: TRBJ1-2
v_call: TRBV23-1

cdr3_aa: CASNVQGASYGYTF
cdr3_nt: TGTGCCAGCAACGTACAGGGGGCAAGCTATGGCTACACCTTC
clone_size: NA
d_call: TRBD1
j_call: TRBJ1-2
v_call: TRBV7-2

cdr3_aa: CASLGDPSGNTIYF
cdr3_nt: TGTGCCAGCCTCGGGGACCCCTCTGGAAACACCATATATTTT
clone_size: NA
d_call: NA
j_call: TRBJ1-3
v_call: TRBV6-1

cdr3_aa: CASSDGGLWDTEAFF
cdr3_nt: TGCGCCAGCAGTGATGGGGGGCTCTGGGACACTGAAGCTTTCTTT
clone_size: NA
d_call: NA
j_call: TRBJ1-1
v_call: TRBV10-1

cdr3_aa: CASSPDRVPGNTIYF
cdr3_nt: TGTGCCAGCAGTCCAGACAGGGTCCCTGGAAACACCATATATTTT
clone_size: NA
d_call: TRBD1
j_call: TRBJ1-3
v_call: TRBV28

cdr3_aa: CASSPETVQGRAFF
cdr3_nt: TGTGCCAGCAGCCCGGAGACGGTACAGGGGAGAGCTTTCTTT
clone_size: NA
d_call: TRBD1
j_call: TRBJ1-1
v_call: TRBV7-9

cdr3_aa: CASSLRGAGYSNQPQHF
cdr3_nt: TGCGCCAGCAGCTTACGAGGGGCCGGATATAGCAATCAGCCCCAGCATTTT
clone_size: NA
d_call: NA
j_call: TRBJ1-5
v_call: TRBV5-1

cdr3_aa: CASPTTDSSYNEQFF
cdr3_nt: TGTGCCAGCCCAACGACGGACTCTTCCTACAATGAGCAGTTCTTC
clone_size: NA
d_call: NA
j_call: TRBJ2-1
v_call: TRBV21-1

cdr3_aa: CASSVAGGRGETQYF
cdr3_nt: TGTGCCAGCAGTGTAGCGGGGGGCCGAGGGGAGACCCAGTACTTC
clone_size: NA
d_call: TRBD2
j_call: TRBJ2-5
v_call: TRBV28

cdr3_aa: CSVEDRSMSIEQFF
cdr3_nt: TGCAGCGTTGAAGACAGGTCGATGAGCATCGAGCAGTTCTTC
clone_size: NA
d_call: NA
j_call: TRBJ2-1
v_call: TRBV29-1

cdr3_aa: CASSRVQGRSSGANVLTF
cdr3_nt: TGTGCCAGCTCACGCGTGCAGGGCAGAAGCTCTGGGGCCAACGTCCTGACTTTC
clone_size: NA
d_call: NA
j_call: TRBJ2-6
v_call: TRBV18

cdr3_aa: CASSETGGFDGYTF
cdr3_nt: TGTGCCAGCAGTGAAACAGGGGGCTTCGATGGCTACACCTTC
clone_size: once
d_call: TRBD1
j_call: TRBJ1-2
v_call: TRBV6-1

cdr3_aa: CASKGYSNTGELFF
cdr3_nt: TGTGCCAGCAAGGGGTACTCGAACACCGGGGAGCTGTTTTTT
clone_size: NA
d_call: NA
j_call: TRBJ2-2
v_call: TRBV6-6

cdr3_aa: CASSRTGGYETQYF
cdr3_nt: TGTGCCAGCAGCCGGACAGGGGGCTATGAGACCCAGTACTTC
clone_size: once
d_call: TRBD1
j_call: TRBJ2-5
v_call: TRBV7-9

cdr3_aa: CASSQEGTRPLNNEQFF
cdr3_nt: TGCGCCAGCAGCCAAGAAGGGACTAGACCTCTCAACAATGAGCAGTTCTTC
clone_size: NA
d_call: TRBD2
j_call: TRBJ2-1
v_call: TRBV4-1

cdr3_aa: CASSIFNSLSYEQYF
cdr3_nt: TGTGCCAGTAGTATCTTCAACTCGCTCTCCTACGAGCAGTACTTC
clone_size: NA
d_call: NA
j_call: TRBJ2-7
v_call: TRBV19

cdr3_aa: CASSAGGGSSYNEQFF
cdr3_nt: TGTGCCAGCTCAGCCGGAGGGGGCAGCTCCTACAATGAGCAGTTCTTC
clone_size: NA
d_call: NA
j_call: TRBJ2-1
v_call: TRBV18